The rows below give T cell receptor beta chains drawn from one sample of a study of CD8 T cells in ankylosing spondylitis. TCRdb reprocessed the 5' RACE reads via MiXCR and lists one record per CDR3 protein. The table has 250,000 to 400,000 distinct CDR3 sequences, about 9.9% seen once. What was sequenced was blood, either unsorted or a sorted T cell fraction (not recorded which). The receptors derive from a female donor with ankylosing spondylitis or in good health (not recorded which). Each CDR3 is given with its conserved first and last residue. The D gene is left open where the match is weak. For some rows the clone size is stated as once, few or many, or as a class when expanded; others skip it.

d_gene: -
abundance: many
j_gene: TRBJ2-7
v_gene: TRBV29-1
CDR3nt: TGCAGCTACCAGGGGAGCTACGAGCAGTACTTC
CDR3aa: CSYQGSYEQYF

d_gene: -
abundance: many
j_gene: TRBJ2-5
v_gene: TRBV9
CDR3nt: TGTGCCAGCAGCGGGGGACCAAATGTCCCCGAGACCCAGTACTTC
CDR3aa: CASSGGPNVPETQYF

d_gene: -
abundance: few
j_gene: TRBJ2-7
v_gene: TRBV18
CDR3nt: TGTGCCAGCTCACCACCGTTCGAGAGCTCCTACGAGCAGTACTTC
CDR3aa: CASSPPFESSYEQYF

d_gene: TRBD1
abundance: many
j_gene: TRBJ2-5
v_gene: TRBV10-2
CDR3nt: TGCGCCACAACAGGGGATCTAACCCAGTACTTC
CDR3aa: CATTGDLTQYF

d_gene: TRBD1
abundance: many
j_gene: TRBJ1-1
v_gene: TRBV20-1
CDR3nt: TGCAGTGCTAGAGCTAAACCGACAGGGATTAGCGGGAACACTGAAGCTTTCTTT
CDR3aa: CSARAKPTGISGNTEAFF

d_gene: TRBD1
abundance: few
j_gene: TRBJ1-6
v_gene: TRBV19
CDR3nt: TGTGCCAGTAGGAGTGGACAGGGGTATTCACCCCTCCACTTT
CDR3aa: CASRSGQGYSPLHF

d_gene: -
abundance: many
j_gene: TRBJ2-7
v_gene: TRBV20-1
CDR3nt: TGCAGTGCCTTAGACGGTTCCTACGAGCAGTACTTC
CDR3aa: CSALDGSYEQYF

d_gene: -
abundance: many
j_gene: TRBJ2-5
v_gene: TRBV20-1
CDR3nt: TGCAGTCCAGGGGTCACCCTGGAGACCCAGTACTTC
CDR3aa: CSPGVTLETQYF

d_gene: -
abundance: many
j_gene: TRBJ2-1
v_gene: TRBV29-1
CDR3nt: TGCAGCGTTGAAGAAGCAGCATACAATGAGCAGTTCTTC
CDR3aa: CSVEEAAYNEQFF

d_gene: -
abundance: few
j_gene: TRBJ2-7
v_gene: TRBV5-1
CDR3nt: TGCGCCAGCAGCACCCAATACGAGCAGTACTTC
CDR3aa: CASSTQYEQYF

d_gene: -
abundance: -
j_gene: TRBJ1-5
v_gene: TRBV7-9
CDR3nt: TGTGCCAGCAGCCCAGGCAGGGCGGACCAGCCCCAGCATTTT
CDR3aa: CASSPGRADQPQHF

d_gene: -
abundance: many
j_gene: TRBJ1-1
v_gene: TRBV10-3
CDR3nt: TGTGCCATCAGTGCGGGCAGGGAAGGGACTGAAGCTTTCTTT
CDR3aa: CAISAGREGTEAFF

d_gene: TRBD1
abundance: few
j_gene: TRBJ2-3
v_gene: TRBV12-3/TRBV12-4
CDR3nt: TGTGCCAGCACCGTTTACAGGGGGAACGGTAATACGCAGTATTTT
CDR3aa: CASTVYRGNGNTQYF

d_gene: TRBD1
abundance: many
j_gene: TRBJ2-1
v_gene: TRBV7-2
CDR3nt: TGTGCCAGTATGGGACAGTTACCCTACAATGAGCAGTTCTTC
CDR3aa: CASMGQLPYNEQFF

d_gene: -
abundance: -
j_gene: TRBJ2-7
v_gene: TRBV20-1
CDR3nt: TGCAGTGCTAGCATTCCCGGACCGAACTACGAGCAGTACTTC
CDR3aa: CSASIPGPNYEQYF

d_gene: -
abundance: many
j_gene: TRBJ2-7
v_gene: TRBV5-1
CDR3nt: TGCGCCAGCAGCCCCCTGGGGGGCCTCTCCTACGAGCAGTACTTC
CDR3aa: CASSPLGGLSYEQYF

d_gene: TRBD1
abundance: -
j_gene: TRBJ2-7
v_gene: TRBV25-1
CDR3nt: TGTGCCAGCAGAAGGACAGGTCTGAGCGAGCAGTACTTC
CDR3aa: CASRRTGLSEQYF

d_gene: -
abundance: few
j_gene: TRBJ2-1
v_gene: TRBV20-1
CDR3nt: TGCAGTGCAGCGACTACTTACAATGAGCAGTTCTTC
CDR3aa: CSAATTYNEQFF